This entry features one T cell receptor (beta chain) sequence. The CDR3 runs 12 residues. V was pared by 4 bases and J by 3 bases, with 6 bases between. Germline V gives CDR1 SGHRS, CDR2 YFSETQ. The data were obtained in a study of blood T cell repertoires in COVID-19. Membership in each cohort depended on participant-reported clinical history. Profiling relied on immunoSEQ multiplex PCR, and the TCRdb table lists in-frame clones only, not all of them. The repertoire includes about 400,000 clones, 87% of them detected once, and 2.5% to 3% sits in the top ten. The TCR was taken from a woman between 25 and 40 years old who had recovered from COVID-19. This sequence joins TRBV5-1 and TRBJ2-3; D not certain. The sample was PBMCs or T cells enriched from blood (not recorded which). The CDR3 spells CASSVSTDTQYF. DNA for the CDR3: TGCGCCAGCAGCGTATCTACAGATACGCAGTATTTT.